Below, 5 T cell receptor beta chains from the same sample are listed, as sequenced in a study of blood T cells in healthy people across ages. PCR was performed a second time for about 6 to 12 cycles using a sample-barcoded 5' primer and a J-beta primer mix. From the 5' RACE reads, TCRdb called clonotypes with MiXCR, one entry per CDR3 protein. The top ten clones hold around 3.6% of a sample with some 760,000 distinct CDR3 sequences, just under 25% of them seen once. This same sample was also part of a study on T cells of mothers and their children.

The sequencing input was blood. The source is a boy between 5 and 17 years old in good health.

V usage is TRBV2 and J usage is TRBJ2-7; a possible D gene is TRBD1 (5 bases). CDR3 length: 14 amino acids. V was pared by 7 bases and J by 0 bases, with 13 bases between. Germline CDR1 reads SNHLY; CDR2 reads FYNNEI. The DNA for the CDR3 is TGTGCCAGCAAAGACAGTCCGAACTCCTACGAGCAGTACTTC. Its translation: CASKDSPNSYEQYF.

The chain joins TRBV4-3 to TRBJ1-1; 8 nucleotides match TRBD1. J lost 2 bases, V lost 4 bases, and 12 bases had no gene match. Germline values: CDR1 LGHNA, CDR2 YSLEER. The CDR3 length is 17 residues. The CDR3 is CASSPGPGDRINTEAFF. DNA of the CDR3: TGCGCCAGCAGCCCCGGCCCTGGGGACAGGATAAACACTGAAGCTTTCTTT.

This clonotype was seen a handful of times. This is likely a read error, given that the CDR3 carries no conserved phenylalanine or tryptophan at its end. The chain uses TRBV7-2 and TRBJ2-5; the D gene is possibly TRBD2 (5 bases). Trimming stripped 2 bases from V and 5 bases from J, with 12 bases between. Germline lookup yields CDR1 SGHTA and CDR2 FQGNSA. This CDR3 is 14 amino acids long. CDR3 sequence: CASSLTLATETQYL. DNA for the CDR3: TGTGCCAGCAGCTTAACTCTAGCTACGGAGACCCAGTACCTC.

The chain is built from TRBV28 and TRBJ2-1, with 15 positions matching TRBD2. From germline, CDR1 is MDHEN and CDR2 SYDVKM. The CDR3 totals 18 residues. Trimming cost V 7 bases and J 5 bases; bases outside gene matches: 12. CDR3 sequence (DNA): TGTGCCAGCATCACCGGGACTAGCGGGAGGCCCCTGAACAATGAGCAGTTCTTC. Encoded protein: CASITGTSGRPLNNEQFF.

This clonotype was seen more than once but under ten times. This chain joins TRBV6-5 and TRBJ1-2; D unresolved. The germline CDR1 and CDR2 sequences are MNHEY and SVGAGI. There are 14 residues in the CDR3. V gave up 2 bases and J gave up 6 bases, with 13 bases separating them. CDR3 region: CASSYLPGQNGYTF. The CDR3 coding sequence is TGTGCCAGCAGTTACCTCCCCGGGCAGAATGGCTACACCTTC.